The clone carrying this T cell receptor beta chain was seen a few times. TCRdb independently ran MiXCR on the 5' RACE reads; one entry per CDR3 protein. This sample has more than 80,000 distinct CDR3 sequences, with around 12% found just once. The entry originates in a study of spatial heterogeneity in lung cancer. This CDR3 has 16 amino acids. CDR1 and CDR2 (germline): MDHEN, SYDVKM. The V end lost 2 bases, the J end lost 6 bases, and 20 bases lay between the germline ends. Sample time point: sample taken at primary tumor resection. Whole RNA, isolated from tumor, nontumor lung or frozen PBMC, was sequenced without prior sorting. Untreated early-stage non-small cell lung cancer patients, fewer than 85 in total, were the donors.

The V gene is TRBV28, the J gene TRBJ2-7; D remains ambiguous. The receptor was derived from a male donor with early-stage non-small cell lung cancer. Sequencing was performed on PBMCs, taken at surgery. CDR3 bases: TGTGCCAGCAGTTTAGGCAGATCATACTCCTGGAGCGAGCAGTACTTC. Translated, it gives CASSLGRSYSWSEQYF.